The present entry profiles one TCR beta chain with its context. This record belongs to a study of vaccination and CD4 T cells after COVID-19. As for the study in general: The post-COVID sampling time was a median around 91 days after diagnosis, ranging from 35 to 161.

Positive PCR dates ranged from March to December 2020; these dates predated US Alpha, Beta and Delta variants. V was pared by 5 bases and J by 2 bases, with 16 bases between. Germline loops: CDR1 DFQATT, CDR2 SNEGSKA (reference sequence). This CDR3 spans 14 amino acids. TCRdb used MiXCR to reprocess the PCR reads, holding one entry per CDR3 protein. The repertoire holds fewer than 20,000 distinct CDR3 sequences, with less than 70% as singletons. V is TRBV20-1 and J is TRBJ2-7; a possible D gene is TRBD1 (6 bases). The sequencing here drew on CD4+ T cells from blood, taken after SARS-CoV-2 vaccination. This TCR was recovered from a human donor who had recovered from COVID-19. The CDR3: CSAQGQPKTYEQYF. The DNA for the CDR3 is TGCAGTGCTCAAGGACAGCCTAAGACCTACGAGCAGTACTTC.